This TCR beta chain was sequenced in a study of vaccination and CD4 T cells after COVID-19. Study details: Cells were stimulated with overlapping spike peptide pools from SARS-CoV-2, HCoV-NL63, HCoV-OC43 and HCoV-229E. Study-wide results and caveats: The cohort comprised relatively few convalescent patients, and no early post-infection timepoints were analyzed.

Treatment in this sample: roughly 11-day PBMC culture with coronavirus spike peptide pools or control peptides (ViraFEST assay). Harvesting of the unexposed donor's CD4+ T cells predated the COVID-19 pandemic (2011-2018). Expanded clonotypes were found by TCR sequencing after peptide-pool stimulation (ViraFEST). Each well held 2 million or so PBMCs in IL-2 (around 10 IU/ml) medium with approximately 9.9 ug/ml peptide pools. An Oncomine TCR Beta short-read assay was used to sequence the DNA from cultured CD4+ T cells. TCRdb independently ran MiXCR on the PCR reads; one entry per CDR3 protein. The sample includes 6,500 to 7,500 distinct CDR3 sequences, over 50% of them seen just once. This CDR3 contains 12 residues. The V gene's germline CDR1 is MNHEY and CDR2 SMNVEV (reference sequence). V was cut by 11 bases and J by 0 bases, with 11 bases left in between. A single count supports this clonotype. Its specificity is unknown.

The sample taken for sequencing was CD4+ T cells from blood, cultured in vitro. The clonotype originates from a human donor in good health. V is TRBV27 and J is TRBJ2-7; D is possibly TRBD1 (5 bases). CDR3 bases: TGTGCCGCAGGGCCCCGCTCCTACGAGCAGTACTTC. As protein: CAAGPRSYEQYF.